This TCR beta chain was retrieved from a study of glioma-infiltrating T cells after dendritic cell vaccination. The sample's time point: after dendritic cell vaccination, including at tumor progression/relapse. TCRB CDR3 was amplified from 2 ug genomic DNA or less. Sequencing was performed with immunoSEQ multiplex PCR; in TCRdb, only in-frame clones are kept and a portion is missing. The sample includes 75,000 to 95,000 clones, approximately 75% seen only once; the top ten take approximately 2.1%. V trimming: 4 bases; J trimming: 0 bases; junction bases outside the gene matches: 12. CDR3 length equals 18 residues. Germline lookup yields CDR1 SGHRS and CDR2 YFSETQ.

The chain couples TRBV5-1 to TRBJ2-7; 11 bases fit TRBD2. Sequencing used blood, obtained after dendritic cell vaccination. This clonotype was obtained from a human donor with glioblastoma. For the CDR3, the DNA is TGCGCCAGCAGCCCTGGACTAGCGGGCGTTCTTGCCTCCTACGAGCAGTACGTC. Protein product: CASSPGLAGVLASYEQYV.